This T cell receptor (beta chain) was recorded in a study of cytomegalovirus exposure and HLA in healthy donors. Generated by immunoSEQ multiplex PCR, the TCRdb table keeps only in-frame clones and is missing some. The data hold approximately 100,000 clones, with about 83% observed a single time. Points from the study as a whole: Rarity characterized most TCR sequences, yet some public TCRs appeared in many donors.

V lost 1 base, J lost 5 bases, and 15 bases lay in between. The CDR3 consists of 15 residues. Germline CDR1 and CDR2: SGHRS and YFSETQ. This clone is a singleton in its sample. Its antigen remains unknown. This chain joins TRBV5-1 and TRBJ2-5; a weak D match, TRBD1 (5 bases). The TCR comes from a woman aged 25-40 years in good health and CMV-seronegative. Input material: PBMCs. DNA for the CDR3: TGCGCCAGCAGCTTGTTAGGGGCCATGGGGGAGACCCAGTACTTC. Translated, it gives CASSLLGAMGETQYF.